The source of this T cell receptor beta chain is a study of cytomegalovirus exposure and HLA in healthy donors. Findings and caveats of the study: Reported results showed that the classifier diagnosed cytomegalovirus status with high specificity and sensitivity.

While unrecorded immune exposures were likely, the donors were nominally healthy when sampled. A note on this clone: Its specificity is not known.

V trimming: 4 bases; J trimming: 0 bases; junction bases outside the gene matches: 6. The CDR3 covers 16 residues. Looked up from germline, CDR1 is KGHSH and CDR2 is LQKENI. PCR employed 60 Vbeta and 13 Jbeta primers. Using immunoSEQ multiplex PCR, the repertoire was profiled, and TCRdb retains in-frame clones only, with some absent. The profile shows fewer than 200,000 clones, roughly 77% of them singletons. The chain recombines TRBV18 with TRBJ1-3; 7 bases match TRBD1. This clonotype originated in a man aged 35-49 years in good health and CMV-seropositive. What was sequenced was PBMCs. The CDR3 DNA sequence: TGTGCCAGCTCACGAGTTGGGGACAGCTCTGGAAACACCATATATTTT. Amino acid sequence: CASSRVGDSSGNTIYF. The full variable domain, with the rest looked up from reference TRBV18 and TRBJ1-3, is NAGVMQNPRHLVRRRGQEARLRCSPMKGHSHVYWYRQLPEEGLKFMVYLQKENIIDESGMPKERFSAEFPKEGPSILRIQQVVRGDSAAYFCASSRVGDSSGNTIYFGEGSWLTVV.